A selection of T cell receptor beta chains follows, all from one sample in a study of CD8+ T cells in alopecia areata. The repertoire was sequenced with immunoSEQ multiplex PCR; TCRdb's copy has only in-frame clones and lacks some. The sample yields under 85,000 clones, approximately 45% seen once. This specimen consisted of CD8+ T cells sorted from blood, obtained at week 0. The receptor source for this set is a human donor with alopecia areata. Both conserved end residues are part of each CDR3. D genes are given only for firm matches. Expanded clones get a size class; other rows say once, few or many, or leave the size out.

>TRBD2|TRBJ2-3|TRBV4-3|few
CASSGKVAGSTDTQYF
TGCGCCAGCAGCGGTAAAGTAGCGGGAAGTACGGATACGCAGTATTTT
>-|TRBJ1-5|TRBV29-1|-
CSVEGQPWCNQPQHF
TGCAGCGTTGAAGGACAGCCGTGGTGCAATCAGCCCCAGCATTTT
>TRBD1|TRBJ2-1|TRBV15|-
CATSRSRDRVNNEQFF
TGTGCCACCAGCAGAAGCCGGGACAGAGTCAACAATGAGCAGTTCTTC
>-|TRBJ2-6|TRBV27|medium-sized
CASSWTGYSGANVLTF
TGTGCCAGCAGTTGGACCGGGTACTCCGGGGCCAACGTCCTGACTTTC
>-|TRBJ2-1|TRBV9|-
CASSVEADNNEQFF
TGTGCCAGCAGCGTAGAGGCCGATAACAATGAGCAGTTCTTC
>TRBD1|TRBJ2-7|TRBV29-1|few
CSVTGGQGYEQYF
TGCAGCGTTACAGGGGGCCAGGGCTACGAGCAGTACTTC
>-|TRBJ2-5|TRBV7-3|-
CASSPQEEETQYF
TGTGCCAGCAGCCCACAAGAAGAAGAGACCCAGTACTTC
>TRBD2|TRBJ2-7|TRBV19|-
CASSFGTSVSYEQYF
TGTGCCAGTAGTTTCGGGACTAGCGTCTCCTACGAGCAGTACTTC
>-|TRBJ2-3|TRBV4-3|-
CASSQKLTVEDTQYF
TGCGCCAGCAGCCAAAAGTTGACGGTTGAAGATACGCAGTATTTT
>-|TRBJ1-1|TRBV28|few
CASSFYRESTEAFF
TGTGCCAGCAGTTTCTACAGGGAGTCCACTGAAGCTTTCTTT
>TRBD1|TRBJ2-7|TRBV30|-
CAWSLGQGKNEQYF
TGTGCCTGGAGCCTCGGACAGGGGAAAAACGAGCAGTACTTC
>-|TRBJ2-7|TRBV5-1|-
CASSPLPGRDRYEQYF
TGCGCCAGCAGCCCCCTCCCGGGACGGGATAGGTACGAGCAGTACTTC
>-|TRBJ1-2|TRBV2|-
CASGTKGRGTYGYTF
TGTGCCAGCGGAACAAAGGGAAGGGGTACCTATGGCTACACCTTC
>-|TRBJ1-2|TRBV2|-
CASIGVAGYGYTF
TGTGCCAGCATAGGGGTGGCGGGCTATGGCTACACCTTC
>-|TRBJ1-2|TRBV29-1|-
CSVEEAGPNYGYTF
TGCAGCGTTGAAGAGGCAGGGCCAAACTATGGCTACACCTTC
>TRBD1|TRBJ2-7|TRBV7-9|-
CASSSDRGSYEQYF
TGTGCCAGCAGCTCGGACAGGGGCTCCTACGAGCAGTACTTC
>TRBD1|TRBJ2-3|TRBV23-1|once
CASSQSLRGHDTQYF
TGCGCCAGCAGTCAATCGCTAAGGGGGCACGATACGCAGTATTTT
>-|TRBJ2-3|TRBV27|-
CASSSGRADTQYF
TGTGCCAGCAGTAGCGGCCGGGCAGATACGCAGTATTTT
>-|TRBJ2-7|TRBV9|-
CASSVARGTGEQYF
TGTGCCAGCAGCGTAGCTAGGGGGACGGGCGAGCAGTACTTC
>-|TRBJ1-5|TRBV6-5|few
CASSSGRNQPQHF
TGTGCCAGCAGCTCCGGAAGGAATCAGCCCCAGCATTTT
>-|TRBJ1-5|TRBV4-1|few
CASSQGWGKQPQHF
TGCGCCAGCAGCCAAGGGTGGGGAAAGCAGCCCCAGCATTTT
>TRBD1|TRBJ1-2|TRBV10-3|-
CAIRRTGEDYGYTF
TGTGCCATCCGACGGACAGGGGAAGACTATGGCTACACCTTC
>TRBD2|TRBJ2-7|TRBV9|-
CASSLTGGPLYEQYF
TGTGCCAGCTCACTCACGGGAGGGCCCCTCTACGAGCAGTACTTC
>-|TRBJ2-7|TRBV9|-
CASSVKGNSYEQYF
TGTGCCAGCAGCGTAAAGGGAAACTCCTACGAGCAGTACTTC
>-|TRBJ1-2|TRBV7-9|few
CASTEMGDYGYTF
TGTGCCAGCACCGAGATGGGGGACTATGGCTACACCTTC
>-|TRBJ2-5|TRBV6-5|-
CASRTPSKVETQYF
TGTGCCAGCAGGACTCCTTCCAAAGTGGAGACCCAGTACTTC
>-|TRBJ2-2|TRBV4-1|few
CASGQNTGELFF
TGCGCCAGCGGGCAGAACACCGGGGAGCTGTTTTTT
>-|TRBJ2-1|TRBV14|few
CASSQVRHEQFF
TGTGCCAGCAGCCAAGTTAGGCATGAGCAGTTCTTC
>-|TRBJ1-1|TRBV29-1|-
CSVEAGANTEAFF
TGCAGCGTTGAGGCAGGGGCGAACACTGAAGCTTTCTTT
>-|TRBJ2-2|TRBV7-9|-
CASSLAGTYVLGELFF
TGTGCCAGCAGCTTAGCAGGGACTTACGTCCTCGGGGAGCTGTTTTTT
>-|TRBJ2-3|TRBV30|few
CAWSVGEPGDTQYF
TGTGCCTGGAGTGTTGGGGAACCCGGGGATACGCAGTATTTT
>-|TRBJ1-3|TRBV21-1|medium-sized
CASSNRRGEAGNTIYF
TGTGCCAGCAGCAACCGACGCGGGGAGGCCGGAAACACCATATATTTT
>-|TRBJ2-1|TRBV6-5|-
CASNLAYRNEQFF
TGTGCCAGCAACCTAGCTTATAGGAATGAGCAGTTCTTC
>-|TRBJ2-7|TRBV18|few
CASSPTDTYEQYF
TGTGCCAGCTCACCAACAGATACCTACGAGCAGTACTTC
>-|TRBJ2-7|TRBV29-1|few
CSVEDRYEQYF
TGCAGCGTTGAAGATAGGTACGAGCAGTACTTC
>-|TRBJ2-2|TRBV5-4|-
CASSLIIGELFF
TGTGCCAGCAGCTTGATTATCGGGGAGCTGTTTTTT
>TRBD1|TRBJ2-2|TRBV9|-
CASTGQGDTGELFF
TGTGCCAGCACGGGACAGGGAGATACCGGGGAGCTGTTTTTT
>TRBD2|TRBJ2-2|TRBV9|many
CASSVRREGANTGELFF
TGTGCCAGCAGCGTAAGGAGGGAGGGCGCGAACACCGGGGAGCTGTTTTTT
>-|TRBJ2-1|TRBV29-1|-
CSVGSSSYNEQFF
TGCAGCGTTGGAAGCAGTTCCTACAATGAGCAGTTCTTC
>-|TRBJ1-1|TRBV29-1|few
CSVERMDSLSSEAFF
TGCAGCGTTGAAAGGATGGACAGTCTCAGCTCTGAAGCTTTCTTT
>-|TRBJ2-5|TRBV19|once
CASSSGPRTQYF
TGTGCCAGTAGCTCCGGGCCGCGGACCCAGTACTTC
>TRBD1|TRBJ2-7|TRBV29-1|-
CSVGTETTYEQYF
TGCAGCGTAGGGACAGAAACGACCTACGAGCAGTACTTC
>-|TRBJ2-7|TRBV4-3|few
CASSQDRASWTYEQYF
TGCGCCAGCAGCCAAGATCGGGCTAGCTGGACCTACGAGCAGTACTTC
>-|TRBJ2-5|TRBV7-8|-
CASSSYWRQETQYF
TGTGCCAGCAGCTCGTATTGGAGGCAAGAGACCCAGTACTTC
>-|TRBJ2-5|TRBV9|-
CASSVGTETQYF
TGTGCCAGCAGCGTAGGGACAGAGACCCAGTACTTC
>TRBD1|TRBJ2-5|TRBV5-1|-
CASSSGTGRETQYF
TGCGCCAGCAGCTCGGGGACAGGGCGGGAGACCCAGTACTTC
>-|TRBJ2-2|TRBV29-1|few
CSVVTTGELFF
TGCAGCGTTGTTACCACCGGGGAGCTGTTTTTT
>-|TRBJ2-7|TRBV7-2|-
CASTPRVPYEQYF
TGTGCCAGCACCCCCAGGGTCCCCTACGAGCAGTACTTC
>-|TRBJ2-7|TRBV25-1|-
CASSDSPYSTWSSYEQYF
TGTGCCAGCAGTGACTCACCCTACAGTACCTGGAGCTCCTACGAGCAGTACTTC
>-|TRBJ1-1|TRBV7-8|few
CASSSGASLGTEAFF
TGTGCCAGCAGCTCTGGGGCTAGTTTGGGCACTGAAGCTTTCTTT
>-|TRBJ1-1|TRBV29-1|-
CSAKQGTQNTEAFF
TGCAGCGCTAAGCAGGGAACCCAGAACACTGAAGCTTTCTTT
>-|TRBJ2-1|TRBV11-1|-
CASSFAANNEQFF
TGTGCCAGCAGCTTTGCCGCGAACAATGAGCAGTTCTTC
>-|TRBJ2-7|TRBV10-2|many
CASLGDWTYEQYF
TGCGCCAGCTTGGGGGATTGGACCTACGAGCAGTACTTC
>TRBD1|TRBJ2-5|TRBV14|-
CASSPWTGDQYQETQYF
TGTGCCAGCAGCCCATGGACAGGGGACCAGTACCAAGAGACCCAGTACTTC
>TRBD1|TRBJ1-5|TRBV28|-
CASSLTGQHQPQHF
TGTGCCAGCAGTTTAACGGGACAGCATCAGCCCCAGCATTTT
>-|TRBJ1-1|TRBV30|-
CAWGYAGTEAFF
TGTGCCTGGGGCTATGCCGGGACTGAAGCTTTCTTT
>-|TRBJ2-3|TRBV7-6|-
CASSPTPPNPNQYF
TGTGCCAGCAGCCCCACACCCCCAAATCCCAATCAGTATTTT